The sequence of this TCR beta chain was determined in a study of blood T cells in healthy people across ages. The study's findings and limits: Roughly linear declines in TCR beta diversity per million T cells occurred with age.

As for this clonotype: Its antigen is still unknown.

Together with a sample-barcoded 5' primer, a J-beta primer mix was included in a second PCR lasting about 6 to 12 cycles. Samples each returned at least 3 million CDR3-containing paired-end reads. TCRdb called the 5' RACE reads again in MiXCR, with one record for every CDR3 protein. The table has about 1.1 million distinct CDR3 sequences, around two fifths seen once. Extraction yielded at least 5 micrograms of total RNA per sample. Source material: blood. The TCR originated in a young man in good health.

The CDR3 is CASSLSREGGQPQHF. The CDR3 DNA is TGTGCCAGCAGCTTGAGTAGGGAAGGGGGTCAGCCCCAGCATTTT. The V and J genes are TRBV7-9 and TRBJ1-5, with a possible D match to TRBD1 (6 bases). V was cut by 3 bases and J by 6 bases, with 15 bases left in between. The CDR3 consists of 15 residues. Germline V gene data show CDR1 as SEHNR and CDR2 as FQNEAQ (reference sequence). The full variable domain, its missing parts supplied by reference TRBV7-9 and TRBJ1-5, is DTGVSQNPRHKITKRGQNVTFRCDPISEHNRLYWYRQTLGQGPEFLTYFQNEAQLEKSRLLSDRFSAERPKGSFSTLEIQRTEQGDSAMYLCASSLSREGGQPQHFGDGTRLSIL.